A single sample gave rise to the 23 T cell receptor beta chains below, sequenced in a study of early T cells in non-severe SARS-CoV-2 infection. In TCRdb, the 5' RACE reads were re-called with MiXCR into one record per CDR3 protein. The profile shows about 33,000 distinct CDR3 sequences, 5.5% to 7% of them singletons. Specimen: whole blood. Source of these receptors: an adult who was a healthcare worker with PCR-confirmed SARS-CoV-2 infection or an uninfected control (not recorded which).

There are many counts of this clonotype. This chain links TRBV7-6 with TRBJ2-1, with 8 bases matching TRBD1. The germline V gene encodes CDR1 SGHVS and CDR2 FNYEAQ. Trimming at V came to 4 bases and at J to 10 bases, leaving 9 bases not matched to a gene. The CDR3 consists of 14 residues. The CDR3 protein is CASSYGQGTREQFF. Written as DNA, the CDR3 is TGTGCCAGCAGCTACGGACAGGGCACGCGCGAGCAGTTCTTC.

This clonotype has at least ten counts. This chain joins TRBV5-4 and TRBJ1-3, with unresolved D. The CDR3 length is 14 residues. V lost 1 base to trimming and J lost 8 bases, with 13 bases between them. CDR1 SGHNT and CDR2 YYREEE come from the germline V gene (reference sequence). CDR3 in amino acids: CASSLYGRRDTIYF. CDR3 DNA sequence: TGTGCCAGCAGCTTGTATGGCAGGCGGGACACCATATATTTT.

This clonotype is medium-sized in the sample. This chain connects TRBV4-1 to TRBJ2-7; 9 bases are shared with TRBD1. Germline V lookup: CDR1 MGHRA, CDR2 YSYEKL. Losses at the gene ends were 1 base for V and 3 bases for J; bases not matched to a gene: 4. This CDR3 comprises 15 residues. DNA of the CDR3: TGCGCCAGCAGCCAAGTTGGGACAGGGAACTACGAGCAGTACTTC. It specifies CASSQVGTGNYEQYF.

The chain employs TRBV4-1 and TRBJ2-5; 12 nucleotides match TRBD1. After removal of 1 base from V and 4 bases from J, the junction contained 4 bases not matched to a gene. The CDR3 runs 16 residues. Germline CDR1 reads MGHRA; CDR2 reads YSYEKL. CDR3 region: CASSQAGTGGGETQYF. The CDR3 DNA sequence: TGCGCCAGCAGCCAAGCCGGGACAGGGGGCGGAGAGACCCAGTACTTC.

This clonotype came up many times. The chain recombines TRBV6-5 with TRBJ2-3; 9 positions match TRBD1. Germline V CDR1 and CDR2: MNHEY, SVGAGI. With 5 bases clipped from V and 4 bases from J, the junction kept 7 bases outside the gene matches. This CDR3 is 15 amino acids long. CDR3 nucleotide sequence: TGTGCCAGCAGTCCGGACAGGGGTGTGGCAGATACGCAGTATTTT. This sequence encodes CASSPDRGVADTQYF.

This clonotype was picked up many times. The chain recombines TRBV4-1 with TRBJ2-7; 7 bases are a match to TRBD1. V dropped 0 bases and J dropped 4; count of bases not matched to a gene: 9. Germline V gene lookup returns CDR1 MGHRA and CDR2 YSYEKL. This CDR3 is built from 16 residues. The CDR3 is CASSQDMNRGIYEQYF. The CDR3 nucleotides are TGCGCCAGCAGCCAAGATATGAACAGGGGTATATACGAGCAGTACTTC.

This clonotype has a count of ten or more. This chain uses TRBV24-1 with TRBJ2-7, with a tentative D call TRBD2 (5 bases). With 4 bases removed from V and 4 bases from J, the gap between germline ends came to 13 bases. Germline CDR1 KGHDR, CDR2 SFDVKD. This CDR3 is 14 amino acids long. The chain's CDR3 is CATSESGFHYEQYF. As DNA, the CDR3 is TGTGCCACCAGTGAATCGGGGTTCCATTACGAGCAGTACTTC.

This clonotype was detected many times. The V gene is TRBV5-4, the J gene TRBJ1-1; the D is unclear. The CDR3 has 11 amino acids. CDR1 is SGHNT and CDR2 is YYREEE in the germline V gene (reference sequence). The V and J ends lost 4 bases and 2 bases respectively, with 3 bases between them. The CDR3 DNA follows: TGTGCCAGCAGCAGAAACACTGAAGCTTTCTTT. This codes for CASSRNTEAFF.

This chain joins TRBV2 and TRBJ2-3; D is perhaps TRBD1 or TRBD2 (5 bases each). Per the germline V gene, CDR1 is SNHLY and CDR2 is FYNNEI. The V end lost 11 bases, the J end lost 2 bases, and 17 bases lay between the germline ends. The CDR3 extends over 14 amino acids. This CDR3 reads CAGSGTGYTDTQYF. CDR3 DNA: TGTGCCGGTTCCGGGACCGGATACACAGATACGCAGTATTTT.

Many counts were recorded for this clonotype. This sequence joins TRBV11-2 and TRBJ2-7, with D possibly being TRBD1 or TRBD2 (5 bases each). Trimming removed 1 base at V and 3 bases at J, with 19 bases between. Germline V gives CDR1 SGHAT, CDR2 FQNNGV. The CDR3 is made up of 17 amino acids. Here the CDR3 DNA reads TGTGCCAGCAGCTTAGGTAGTGTGGGGACGACCGACTACGAGCAGTACTTC. This encodes CASSLGSVGTTDYEQYF.

The rearrangement links TRBV7-6 to TRBJ1-1; 9 positions match TRBD1. This CDR3 comprises 15 residues. CDR1 and CDR2 from the germline V gene are SGHVS and FNYEAQ. Trimming took 4 bases from V and 5 from J; bases not matched to a gene: 8. The CDR3: CASSSPTGGGTEAFF. The CDR3 DNA sequence: TGTGCCAGCAGCTCTCCGACAGGGGGAGGAACTGAAGCTTTCTTT.

The sample holds many counts of this clonotype. This rearrangement joins TRBV29-1 to TRBJ1-6; D is undetermined. Per germline, CDR1 SQVTM and CDR2 ANQGSEA. The V end was cut by 6 bases, the J end by 5 bases, with 11 bases between. The CDR3 runs 13 residues. The CDR3 coding sequence is TGCAGCGTCTCGGACGGGGATAATTCACCCCTCCACTTT. Protein product: CSVSDGDNSPLHF. The variable domain in full, completed from reference TRBV29-1 and TRBJ1-6, reads SAVISQKPSRDICQRGTSLTIQCQVDSQVTMMFWYRQQPGQSLTLIATANQGSEATYESGFVIDKFPISRPNLTFSTLTVSNMSPEDSSIYLCSVSDGDNSPLHFGNGTRLTVT.

The sample holds many counts of this clonotype. The chain has TRBV20-1 and TRBJ2-5; D is unresolved. The CDR3 spans 15 residues. V was cut by 0 bases and J by 3 bases, with 14 bases left in between. Germline V lookup: CDR1 DFQATT, CDR2 SNEGSKA (reference sequence). CDR3 DNA sequence: TGCAGTGCTAGAGAGGTTCGGGCAGTGAAAGAGACCCAGTACTTC. Encoded protein: CSAREVRAVKETQYF.

The chain combines TRBV2 with TRBJ2-3; 8 bases map to TRBD1. Germline CDR1 is SNHLY and CDR2 is FYNNEI. V dropped 6 bases and J dropped 4; count of bases not matched to a gene: 9. CDR3 length: 15 residues. The CDR3 protein is CASRQTGARSDTQYF. In DNA form, the CDR3 reads TGTGCCAGCAGGCAGACAGGGGCGAGGTCAGATACGCAGTATTTT.

Ten or more counts support this clonotype. The chain recombines TRBV10-3 with TRBJ1-5; 7 nucleotides match TRBD1. After removal of 2 bases from V and 1 base from J, the junction contained 5 bases not matched to a gene. This CDR3 comprises 16 residues. The germline CDR1 and CDR2 sequences are ENHRY and SYGVKD. Here the CDR3 reads CAISEGQGVSNQPQHF. The CDR3, as DNA: TGTGCCATCAGTGAGGGGCAGGGGGTGAGCAATCAGCCCCAGCATTTT.

This clonotype was found many times. The rearrangement links TRBV5-1 to TRBJ1-1; no firm D call. This CDR3 contains 15 residues. Germline CDR1 SGHRS, CDR2 YFSETQ. V dropped 4 bases and J dropped 5 bases, with 18 bases sitting between them. CDR3 in amino acids: CASSNSGFHGTEAFF. The CDR3 nucleotides are TGCGCCAGCAGCAATTCTGGGTTCCACGGGACTGAAGCTTTCTTT.

This clonotype was observed at least ten times. The V and J genes are TRBV20-1 and TRBJ2-1; 7 nucleotides agree with TRBD2. The length of the CDR3 is 15 residues. Looked up from germline, CDR1 is DFQATT and CDR2 is SNEGSKA (reference sequence). J gave up 4 bases and V 3 bases, and 9 bases lay outside the gene matches. The CDR3 loop is CSASQGLESYNEQFF. As DNA, the CDR3 is TGCAGTGCTAGTCAAGGACTAGAGAGTTACAATGAGCAGTTCTTC.

This clonotype was seen at least ten times. V is TRBV14 and J is TRBJ2-1, with 7 bases matching TRBD2. Germline CDR1 and CDR2: SGHDN and FVKESK. J lost 7 bases, V lost 2 bases, and 8 bases had no gene match. CDR3 length: 15 amino acids. The CDR3 spells CASSQLDREVNEQFF. CDR3 nucleotides: TGTGCCAGCAGCCAATTGGACCGGGAGGTAAATGAGCAGTTCTTC. Drawing the rest from reference TRBV14 and TRBJ2-1, the complete variable domain is EAGVTQFPSHSVIEKGQTVTLRCDPISGHDNLYWYRRVMGKEIKFLLHFVKESKQDESGMPNNRFLAERTGGTYSTLKVQPAELEDSGVYFCASSQLDREVNEQFFGPGTRLTVL.

The rearrangement joins TRBV5-1 to TRBJ2-7; 9 bases line up with TRBD1. V was pared by 5 bases and J by 0 bases, with 6 bases of the junction left unmatched. CDR3 length: 15 amino acids. Germline values: CDR1 SGHRS, CDR2 YFSETQ. This chain's CDR3 is CASSPTGGTSYEQYF. CDR3 DNA: TGCGCCAGCAGTCCGACAGGGGGTACCTCCTACGAGCAGTACTTC.

V is TRBV7-9 and J is TRBJ2-2; 7 bases fit TRBD1. The CDR3 has 15 residues. Per the germline V gene, CDR1 is SEHNR and CDR2 is FQNEAQ (reference sequence). Trimming took 4 bases from V and 4 from J; bases not matched to a gene: 6. CDR3 sequence reads: CASSSLRGPTGELFF. The CDR3 DNA reads TGTGCCAGCAGCTCGCTTAGGGGGCCCACCGGGGAGCTGTTTTTT.

Ten or more counts support this clonotype. The chain recombines TRBV6-1 with TRBJ2-1, with D possibly TRBD1 on 6 matching bases. Looked up from germline, CDR1 is MNHNS and CDR2 is SASEGT. V gave up 7 bases and J gave up 6 bases, with 19 bases separating them. This CDR3 has 15 amino acids. For the CDR3, the DNA is TGTGCCAGCAACAGGGAAGTCGCCGATTCCAATGAGCAGTTCTTC. Amino acid sequence: CASNREVADSNEQFF.

This clonotype showed up many times. The chain joins TRBV7-2 to TRBJ2-7; the D gene is possibly TRBD1 (6 bases). This CDR3 is built from 16 residues. Per germline, CDR1 SGHTA and CDR2 FQGNSA. V lost 1 base to trimming and J lost 4 bases, with 17 bases between them. The CDR3 bases are TGTGCCAGCAGCTTAGAACCACAGGGTGGTATTTACGAGCAGTACTTC. Translating gives CASSLEPQGGIYEQYF.

This clonotype has ten or more counts. The J gene is TRBJ2-3, the V gene TRBV12-3 or TRBV12-4, with 7 bases that match TRBD2. This CDR3 has 15 amino acids. V lost 5 bases and J lost 3; bases outside the gene matches: 8. CDR3: CASSPQRGWTDTQYF. The CDR3 DNA follows: TGTGCCAGCAGTCCCCAGCGGGGTTGGACAGATACGCAGTATTTT.